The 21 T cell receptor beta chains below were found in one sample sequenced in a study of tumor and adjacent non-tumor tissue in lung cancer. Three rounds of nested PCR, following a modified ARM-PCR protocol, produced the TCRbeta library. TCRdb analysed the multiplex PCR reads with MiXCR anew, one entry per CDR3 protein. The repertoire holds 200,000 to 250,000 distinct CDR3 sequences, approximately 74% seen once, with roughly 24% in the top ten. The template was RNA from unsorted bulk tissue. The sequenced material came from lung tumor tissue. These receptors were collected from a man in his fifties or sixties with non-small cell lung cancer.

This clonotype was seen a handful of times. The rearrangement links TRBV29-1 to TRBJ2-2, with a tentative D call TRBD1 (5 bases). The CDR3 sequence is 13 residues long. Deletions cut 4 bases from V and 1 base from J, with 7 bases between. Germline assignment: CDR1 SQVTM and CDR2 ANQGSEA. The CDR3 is CSVAQGNTGELFF. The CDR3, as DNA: TGCAGCGTTGCTCAGGGGAACACCGGGGAGCTGTTTTTT.

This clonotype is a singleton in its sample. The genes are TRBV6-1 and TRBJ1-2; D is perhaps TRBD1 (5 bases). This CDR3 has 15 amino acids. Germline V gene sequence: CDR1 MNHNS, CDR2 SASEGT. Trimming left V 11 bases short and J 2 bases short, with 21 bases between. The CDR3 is CAVEKEGDANYGYTF. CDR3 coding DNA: TGTGCCGTCGAAAAAGAAGGGGATGCCAACTATGGCTACACCTTC.

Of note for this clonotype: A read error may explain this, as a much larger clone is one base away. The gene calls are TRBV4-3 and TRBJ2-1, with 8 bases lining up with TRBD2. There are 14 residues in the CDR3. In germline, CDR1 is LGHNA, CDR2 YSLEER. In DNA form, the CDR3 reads TGCGCCACCAGCCTCACGGGAGGGTACAATGAGCAGTTCTTC. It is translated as CATSLTGGYNEQFF.

In nucleotides, the CDR3 is TGTGCCAGCAGCTCGGAGGGAGGGCCTGCTGAGCAGTTCTTC. Translated: CASSSEGGPAEQFF. The chain links TRBV5-6 to TRBJ2-1; 7 bases line up with TRBD2. CDR3 length: 14 amino acids. The V segment lost 3 bases and the J segment 9 bases; nucleotides outside the gene matches: 9. From germline, CDR1 is SGHDT and CDR2 YYEEEE.

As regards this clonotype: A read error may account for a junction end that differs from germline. This CDR3 is CASCKDTEAFF. The CDR3 nucleotides are TGTGCCAGCTGCAAAGACACTGAGGCTTTCTTT. The rearrangement joins TRBV11-2 to TRBJ1-1, with unresolved D. This CDR3 is built from 11 residues. Per germline, CDR1 SGHAT and CDR2 FQNNGV.

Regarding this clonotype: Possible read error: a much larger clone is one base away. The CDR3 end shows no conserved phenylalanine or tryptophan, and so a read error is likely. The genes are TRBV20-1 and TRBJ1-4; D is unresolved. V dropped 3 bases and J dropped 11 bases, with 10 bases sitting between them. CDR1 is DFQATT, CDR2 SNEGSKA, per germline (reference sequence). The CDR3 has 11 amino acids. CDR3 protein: CSASAERKLFS. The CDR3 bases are TGCAGTGCTAGCGCTGAAAGGAAACTGTTTTCT.

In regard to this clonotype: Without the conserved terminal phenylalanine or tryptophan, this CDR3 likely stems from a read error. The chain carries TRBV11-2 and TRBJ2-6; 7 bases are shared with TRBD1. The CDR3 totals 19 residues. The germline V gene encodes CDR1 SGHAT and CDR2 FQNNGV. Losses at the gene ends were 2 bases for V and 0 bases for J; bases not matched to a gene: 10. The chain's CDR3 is CASSLFPKDRPSGANVLTI. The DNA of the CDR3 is TGTGCCAGCAGCTTATTTCCGAAGGACAGGCCCTCTGGGGCCAACGTCCTGACTATC.

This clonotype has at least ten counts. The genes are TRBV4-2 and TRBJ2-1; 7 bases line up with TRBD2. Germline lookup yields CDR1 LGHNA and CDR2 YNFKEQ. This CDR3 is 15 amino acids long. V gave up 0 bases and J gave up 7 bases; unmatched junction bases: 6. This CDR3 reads CASSQDWMGGNEQFF. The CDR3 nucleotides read TGTGCCAGCAGCCAAGATTGGATGGGAGGGAATGAGCAGTTCTTC.

The CDR3 is CSVARVGMATDTQYF. CDR3 DNA: TGCAGCGTTGCCCGAGTCGGGATGGCGACAGATACGCAGTATTTT. The rearrangement links TRBV29-1 to TRBJ2-3, with D maybe TRBD2 (5 bases). V dropped 4 bases and J dropped 3 bases, with 17 bases sitting between them. Germline V gene data show CDR1 as SQVTM and CDR2 as ANQGSEA. The CDR3 runs 15 residues.

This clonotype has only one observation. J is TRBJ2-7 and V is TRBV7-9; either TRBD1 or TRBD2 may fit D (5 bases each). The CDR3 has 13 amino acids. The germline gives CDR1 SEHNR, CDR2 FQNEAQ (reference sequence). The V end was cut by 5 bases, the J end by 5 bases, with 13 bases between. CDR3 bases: TGTGCCAGCAGCAAACTAGAGGGACACGAGCAGTACTTC. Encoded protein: CASSKLEGHEQYF.

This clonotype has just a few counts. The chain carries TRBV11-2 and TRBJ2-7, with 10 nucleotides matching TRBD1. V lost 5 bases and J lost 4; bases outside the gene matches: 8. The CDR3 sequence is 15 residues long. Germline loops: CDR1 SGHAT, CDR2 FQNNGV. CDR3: CASSLNPGQGYEQYF. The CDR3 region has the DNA TGTGCCAGCAGCCTTAATCCGGGACAGGGGTACGAGCAGTACTTC.

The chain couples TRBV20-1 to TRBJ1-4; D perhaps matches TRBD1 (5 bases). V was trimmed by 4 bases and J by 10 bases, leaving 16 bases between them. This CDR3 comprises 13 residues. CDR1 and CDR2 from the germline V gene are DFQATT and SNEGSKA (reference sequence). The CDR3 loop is CSANAGAIGKLFF. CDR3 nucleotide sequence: TGCAGTGCTAATGCTGGGGCAATTGGAAAACTGTTTTTT.

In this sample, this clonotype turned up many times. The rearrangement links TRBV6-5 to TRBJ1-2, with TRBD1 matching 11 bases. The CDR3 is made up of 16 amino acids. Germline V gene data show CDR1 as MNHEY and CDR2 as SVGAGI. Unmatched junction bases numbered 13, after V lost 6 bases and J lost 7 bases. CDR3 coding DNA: TGTGCCAGCAGCACCCGGGACAGGGGGGTTTTGGGTGGCTACACCTTC. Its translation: CASSTRDRGVLGGYTF.

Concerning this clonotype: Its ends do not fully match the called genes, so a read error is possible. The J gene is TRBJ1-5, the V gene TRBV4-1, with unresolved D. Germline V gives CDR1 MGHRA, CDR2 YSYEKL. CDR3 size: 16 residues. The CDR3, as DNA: TGCGCCAGCAGCCACGCCGGAAAGGGAACGAATCAGTCCCAGCATTTT. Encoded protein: CASSHAGKGTNQSQHF.

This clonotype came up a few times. The CDR3 sequence is CASSYSGSLSEQYF. The CDR3 region has the DNA TGTGCCAGCAGTTACAGCGGGAGCTTGTCCGAGCAGTACTTC. The chain has TRBV6-2 or TRBV6-3 and TRBJ2-7, with 8 bases lining up with TRBD2. This CDR3 has 14 residues. CDR1 and CDR2 from the germline V gene are MNHEY and SVGEGT. J gave up 6 bases and V 2 bases, and 6 bases lay outside the gene matches.

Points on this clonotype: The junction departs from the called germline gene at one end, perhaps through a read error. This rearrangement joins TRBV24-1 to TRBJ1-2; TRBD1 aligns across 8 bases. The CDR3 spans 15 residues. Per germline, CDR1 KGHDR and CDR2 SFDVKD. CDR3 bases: TGTGCCATCAGTGATCCGACAGGGGAAGTCTATGGCTACACCTTC. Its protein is CAISDPTGEVYGYTF.

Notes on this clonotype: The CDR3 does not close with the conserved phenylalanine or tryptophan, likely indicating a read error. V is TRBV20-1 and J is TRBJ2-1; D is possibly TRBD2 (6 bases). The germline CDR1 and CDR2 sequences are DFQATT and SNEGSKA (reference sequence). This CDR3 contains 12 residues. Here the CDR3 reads CNASEGVNEQFL. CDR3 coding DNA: TGCAATGCTAGCGAAGGGGTCAATGAGCAGTTCTTA.

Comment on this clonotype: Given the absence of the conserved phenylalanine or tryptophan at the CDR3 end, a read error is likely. The DNA of the CDR3 is TGCGCCAGCAGCCAACGACAAATTGCAACTAATGAAAAACTGTTTATT. Its translation is CASSQRQIATNEKLFI. The chain couples TRBV4-3 to TRBJ1-4, with D uncertain. CDR1 LGHNA and CDR2 YSLEER come from the germline V gene. V dropped 2 bases and J dropped 0 bases, with 10 bases sitting between them. The CDR3 is 16 amino acids.

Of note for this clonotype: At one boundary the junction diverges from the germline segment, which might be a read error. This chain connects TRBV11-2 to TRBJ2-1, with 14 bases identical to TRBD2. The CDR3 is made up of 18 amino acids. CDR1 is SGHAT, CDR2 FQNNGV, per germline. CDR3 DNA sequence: TGTGCCAGCAACTTACCCCCCCGTAGGACTAGCGGGGGGCTAGGGGCGTTCTTC. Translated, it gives CASNLPPRRTSGGLGAFF.

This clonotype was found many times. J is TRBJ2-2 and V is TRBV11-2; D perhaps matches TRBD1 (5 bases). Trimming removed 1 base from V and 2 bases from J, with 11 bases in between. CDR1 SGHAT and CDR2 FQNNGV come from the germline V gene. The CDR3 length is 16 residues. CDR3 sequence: CASSLVWGRNTGELFF. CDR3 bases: TGTGCCAGCAGCTTAGTCTGGGGCAGAAACACCGGGGAGCTGTTTTTT.

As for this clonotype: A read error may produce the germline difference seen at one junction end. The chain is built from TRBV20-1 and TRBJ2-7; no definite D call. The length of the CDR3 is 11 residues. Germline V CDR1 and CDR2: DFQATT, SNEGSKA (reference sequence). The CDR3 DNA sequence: TGCAATGCTAGAAATCTGACTGTCGAGTACTTC. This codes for CNARNLTVEYF.